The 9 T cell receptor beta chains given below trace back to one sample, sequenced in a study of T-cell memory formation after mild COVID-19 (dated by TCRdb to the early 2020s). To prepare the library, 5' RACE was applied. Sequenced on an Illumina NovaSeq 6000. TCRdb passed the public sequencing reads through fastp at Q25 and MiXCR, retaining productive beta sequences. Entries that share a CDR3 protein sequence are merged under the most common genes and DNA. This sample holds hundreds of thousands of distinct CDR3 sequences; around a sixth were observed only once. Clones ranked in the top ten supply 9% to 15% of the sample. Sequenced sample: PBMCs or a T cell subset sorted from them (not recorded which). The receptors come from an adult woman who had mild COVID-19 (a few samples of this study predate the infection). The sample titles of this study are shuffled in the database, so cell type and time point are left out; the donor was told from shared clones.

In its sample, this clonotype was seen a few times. DNA for the CDR3: TGCGCCAGCAGCTTGAAAAGTATGAACACTGAAGCTTTCTTT. It codes for CASSLKSMNTEAFF. The rearrangement uses TRBV5-1 and TRBJ1-1; D unclear. Deletions cut 1 base from V and 0 bases from J, with 7 bases between. The CDR3 contains 14 residues. Germline assignment: CDR1 SGHRS and CDR2 YFSETQ.

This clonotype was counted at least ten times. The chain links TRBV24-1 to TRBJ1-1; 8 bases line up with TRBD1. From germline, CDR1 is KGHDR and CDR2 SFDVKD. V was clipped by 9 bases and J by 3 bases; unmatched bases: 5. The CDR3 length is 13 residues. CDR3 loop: CATRRGRDTEAFF. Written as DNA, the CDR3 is TGTGCCACCCGCAGGGGGCGCGACACTGAAGCTTTCTTT.

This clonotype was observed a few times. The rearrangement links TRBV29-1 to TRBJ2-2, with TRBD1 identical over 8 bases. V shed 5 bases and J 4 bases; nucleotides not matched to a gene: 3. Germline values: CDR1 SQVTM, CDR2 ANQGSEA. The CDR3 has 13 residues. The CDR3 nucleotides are TGCAGCGTTCCCGACAGGGGCACCGGGGAGCTGTTTTTT. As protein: CSVPDRGTGELFF.

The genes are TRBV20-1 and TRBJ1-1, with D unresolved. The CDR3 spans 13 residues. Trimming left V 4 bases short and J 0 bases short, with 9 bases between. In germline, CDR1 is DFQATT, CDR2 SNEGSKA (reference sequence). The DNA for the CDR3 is TGCAGTGCTACACGGACGGTGAACACTGAAGCTTTCTTT. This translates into CSATRTVNTEAFF.

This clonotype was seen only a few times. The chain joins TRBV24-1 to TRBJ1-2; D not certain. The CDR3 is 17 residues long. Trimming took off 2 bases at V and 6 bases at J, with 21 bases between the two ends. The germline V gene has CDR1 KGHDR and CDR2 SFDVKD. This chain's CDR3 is CATSDSTIPVDFDGYTF. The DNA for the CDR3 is TGTGCCACCAGTGATTCCACAATCCCCGTGGATTTCGATGGCTACACCTTC.

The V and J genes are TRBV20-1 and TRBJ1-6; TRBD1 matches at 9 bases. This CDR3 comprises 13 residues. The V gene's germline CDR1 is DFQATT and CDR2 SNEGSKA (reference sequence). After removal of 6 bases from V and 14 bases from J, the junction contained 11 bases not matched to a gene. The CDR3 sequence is CSANPGQGSTLHF. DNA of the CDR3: TGCAGTGCCAACCCGGGACAGGGATCAACCCTCCACTTT.

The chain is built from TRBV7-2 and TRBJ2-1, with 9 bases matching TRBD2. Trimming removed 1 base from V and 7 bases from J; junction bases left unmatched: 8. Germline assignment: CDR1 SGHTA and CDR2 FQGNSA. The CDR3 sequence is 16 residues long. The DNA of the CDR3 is TGTGCCAGCAGCTTAGGACGCGGGAGGGCCTTAAATGAGCAGTTCTTC. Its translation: CASSLGRGRALNEQFF.

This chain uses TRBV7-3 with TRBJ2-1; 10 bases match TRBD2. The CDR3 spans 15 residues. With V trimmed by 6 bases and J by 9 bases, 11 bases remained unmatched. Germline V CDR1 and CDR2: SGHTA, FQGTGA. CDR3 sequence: CASSPGLAVSTEQFF. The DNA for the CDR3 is TGTGCCAGCAGTCCAGGACTAGCGGTTTCCACTGAGCAGTTCTTC.

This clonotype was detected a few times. DNA for the CDR3: TGTGCCAGCAGTTACGTCTACTATGGCGGGGGCTCCTACGAGCAGTACTTC. It encodes CASSYVYYGGGSYEQYF. V gene TRBV6-2 or TRBV6-3 combines with J gene TRBJ2-7; 7 nucleotides match TRBD2. CDR1 is MNHEY, CDR2 SVGEGT, per germline. J gave up 0 bases and V 2 bases, and 10 bases lay outside the gene matches. The CDR3 runs 17 residues.